Following are 6 T cell receptor beta chains from one sample sequenced in a study of cytomegalovirus exposure and HLA in healthy donors. The PCR contained 60 Vbeta and 13 Jbeta primers. Some clones are missing from TCRdb's copy, which holds only in-frame ones; the method was immunoSEQ multiplex PCR. In total, the table holds approximately 150,000 clones. Specimen: PBMCs. These TCRs come from a woman between 18 and 29 years old in good health and CMV-seronegative.

As DNA, the CDR3 is TGTGCCAGCAGCCGCCGGACAGGGGATAATGAAAAACTGTTTTTT. It codes for CASSRRTGDNEKLFF. The rearrangement uses TRBV7-6 and TRBJ1-4; TRBD1 agrees at 9 bases. V shed 5 bases and J 4 bases; nucleotides not matched to a gene: 5. CDR1 is SGHVS and CDR2 is FNYEAQ in the germline V gene. CDR3 length: 15 amino acids.

V usage is TRBV21-1 and J usage is TRBJ2-1; the table gives TRBD2 as D, unverified against the DNA. TRBV21-1 is shown as a pseudogene. The CDR3 extends over 16 amino acids. The chain's CDR3 is CASSNKAAGGPNEQFF. CDR3 DNA: TGTGCCAGCAGCAATAAGGCAGCGGGAGGGCCCAATGAGCAGTTCTTC.

On this clone: Different DNA sequences within this sample yield the same CDR3. The chain has TRBV7-9 and TRBJ2-7; 8 bases are shared with TRBD1. There are 16 residues in the CDR3. J lost 3 bases, V lost 3 bases, and 10 bases had no gene match. Germline V CDR1 and CDR2: SEHNR, FQNEAQ (reference sequence). CDR3 DNA sequence: TGTGCCAGCAGCTTGGGGACAGGCTCGCTACGCTACGAGCAGTACGTC. It yields the protein CASSLGTGSLRYEQYV.

The chain has TRBV9 and TRBJ2-5; a possible D gene is TRBD1 (5 bases). Germline CDR1 is SGDLS and CDR2 is YYNGEE. Trimming took 0 bases from V and 1 from J, leaving 13 bases between them. This CDR3 has 16 amino acids. The CDR3 spells CASSVGGRAPQETQYF. CDR3 DNA: TGTGCCAGCAGCGTAGGTGGCAGGGCCCCCCAAGAGACCCAGTACTTC.

The V call is TRBV6-5, the J call TRBJ2-5; perhaps TRBD1 as D (6 bases). V shed 6 bases and J shed 6 bases, with 17 bases lying between them. CDR1 and CDR2 from the germline V gene are MNHEY and SVGAGI. This CDR3 has 14 residues. This chain's CDR3 is CASSSWDTAQTQYF. DNA of the CDR3: TGTGCCAGCAGCTCCTGGGACACGGCCCAGACCCAGTACTTC.

The CDR3 region has the DNA TGCGCCAGCAGTGAGGGGGAGAGAGAGACCCAGTACTTC. It yields the protein CASSEGERETQYF. The chain combines TRBV10-1 with TRBJ2-5; D may be TRBD2 (5 bases). CDR1 is WNHNN, CDR2 SYGVQD, per germline (reference sequence). CDR3 length: 13 residues. The V end lost 2 bases, the J end lost 4 bases, and 8 bases lay between the germline ends.